This TCR beta chain was recovered during a study of patients and donors after allogeneic stem cell transplantation. In TCRdb, the RT-PCR reads were re-called with MiXCR into one record per CDR3 protein. The sample contains some 880,000 distinct CDR3 sequences, under 20% of which appear only once. This clonotype appeared a few times. This clonotype originated in a human donor who was either an allogeneic HSCT recipient or a stem cell or donor lymphocyte infusion donor (not recorded which). It is not recorded whose cells these are; they may come from a transplant donor. The specimen was blood, either unsorted or a sorted T cell fraction (not recorded which).

DNA for the CDR3: TGTGCCAGCAGTCAAGGGGCCCGGACAGGAGCCTATGGCTACACCTTC. It specifies CASSQGARTGAYGYTF. The rearrangement uses TRBV12-3 or TRBV12-4 and TRBJ1-2; 7 nucleotides line up with TRBD1. CDR3 length equals 16 residues. The V and J ends lost 5 bases and 4 bases, in that order; junction bases with no gene match: 13.